This is a list of T cell receptor beta chains from one sample in a study of control samples from healthy donors and cancer patients. The data were produced by immunoSEQ multiplex PCR, yet TCRdb's version contains in-frame clones alone and is incomplete. The top ten hold approximately 12% of the sample, which has about 160,000 clones, about 90% seen once. Sequencing was done on a sample of blood. The receptors shown here come from a young man in good health. CDR3s include the opening cysteine and the closing phenylalanine or tryptophan. The order of the fields is J gene, V gene, D gene, clone size, CDR3 DNA, CDR3 protein. The D gene is left open where the match is weak. Some rows mark clone size as missing; the rest say once, few, many or name a class of expanded clone.

J: TRBJ1-1; V: TRBV4-2; D: -; size: -; DNA: TGTGCCAGCACCTTAGACGGGTCCCTGTTACACACTGAAGCTTTCTTT; CDR3: CASTLDGSLLHTEAFF
J: TRBJ2-3; V: TRBV7-2; D: -; size: -; DNA: TGTGCCAGCAGCTTGAGTAGCTACACAGATACGCAGTATTTT; CDR3: CASSLSSYTDTQYF
J: TRBJ1-5; V: TRBV28; D: -; size: -; DNA: TGTGCCAGCATCCAACCGAAACTCAATCAGCCCCAGCATTTT; CDR3: CASIQPKLNQPQHF
J: TRBJ1-5; V: TRBV15; D: TRBD1; size: -; DNA: TGTGCCACCAGCAGATTTACAGGGGCGAGTAAAGGCAATCAGCCCCAGCATTTT; CDR3: CATSRFTGASKGNQPQHF
J: TRBJ2-3; V: TRBV6-1; D: -; size: -; DNA: TGTGCCAGCAGTGAACGTCAGGTCACAGATACGCAGTATTTT; CDR3: CASSERQVTDTQYF
J: TRBJ2-5; V: TRBV20-1; D: -; size: -; DNA: TGCAGTGCTAGAGTTCGGGAGACCCAGTACTTC; CDR3: CSARVRETQYF
J: TRBJ2-3; V: TRBV2; D: -; size: once; DNA: TGTGCCAGCAGTGAAGGTGGCAGGACAGATACGCAGTATTTT; CDR3: CASSEGGRTDTQYF
J: TRBJ1-1; V: TRBV18; D: -; size: -; DNA: TGTGCCAGCTATCGGGAGATAAACACTGAAGCTTTCTTT; CDR3: CASYREINTEAFF
J: TRBJ1-6; V: TRBV5-1; D: -; size: -; DNA: TGCGCCAGCAGCTTCACGGCACAAGATTCACCCCTCCACTTT; CDR3: CASSFTAQDSPLHF
J: TRBJ2-4; V: TRBV12-3/TRBV12-4; D: -; size: -; DNA: TGTGCCAGCAGCCACAGGGAAAACATTCAGTACTTC; CDR3: CASSHRENIQYF
J: TRBJ2-2; V: TRBV11-2; D: -; size: -; DNA: TGTGCCAGCAGCTTAGGGGTGGTGAGGGTTAACACCGGGGAGCTGTTTTTT; CDR3: CASSLGVVRVNTGELFF
J: TRBJ1-2; V: TRBV4-2; D: TRBD1; size: -; DNA: TGTGCCAGCAGCCAACCTACAGGGGGCGATGGCTACACCTTC; CDR3: CASSQPTGGDGYTF
J: TRBJ1-2; V: TRBV5-6; D: TRBD1; size: -; DNA: TGTGCCAGCAGCCCCTGGGGGACAGGGCGGGGCTACACCTTC; CDR3: CASSPWGTGRGYTF
J: TRBJ2-1; V: TRBV5-6; D: TRBD1; size: -; DNA: TGTGCCAGCAGCTTGGCCGGGACAGCCTACAATGAGCAGTTCTTC; CDR3: CASSLAGTAYNEQFF
J: TRBJ1-2; V: TRBV7-9; D: TRBD1; size: -; DNA: TGTGCCAGCAGCTTATCTACCGGGACAGGGAATGGCTACACCTTC; CDR3: CASSLSTGTGNGYTF
J: TRBJ1-5; V: TRBV27; D: -; size: -; DNA: TGTGCCAGCAGCCGGGGTGGAAGCAATCAGCCCCAGCATTTT; CDR3: CASSRGGSNQPQHF
J: TRBJ2-7; V: TRBV15; D: TRBD2; size: -; DNA: TGTGCCACCAGCAGAGAGACTAGCTTGTCCTACGAGCAGTACTTC; CDR3: CATSRETSLSYEQYF
J: TRBJ1-6; V: TRBV27; D: -; size: -; DNA: TGTGCCAGCAGTAATCCCCGGGACCATAATTCACCCCTCCACTTT; CDR3: CASSNPRDHNSPLHF
J: TRBJ1-2; V: TRBV7-2; D: -; size: -; DNA: TGTGCCAGCAGCTTAGAGCAGGCTATGGGCTACACCTTC; CDR3: CASSLEQAMGYTF
J: TRBJ2-5; V: TRBV25-1; D: -; size: once; DNA: TGTGCCAGCAGTGGGCAGAAAGAGACCCAGTACTTC; CDR3: CASSGQKETQYF
J: TRBJ1-5; V: TRBV19; D: -; size: -; DNA: TGTGCCAGTAGTATGATAGGGGTTAATCAGCCCCAGCATTTT; CDR3: CASSMIGVNQPQHF
J: TRBJ2-3; V: TRBV27; D: TRBD2; size: -; DNA: TGTGCCAGCCAGTCCAGCGGGAGGGCCCCAGATACGCAGTATTTT; CDR3: CASQSSGRAPDTQYF
J: TRBJ2-1; V: TRBV18; D: -; size: -; DNA: TGTGCCAGTCTGGGCCCCGTGGGAAATGAGCAGTTCTTC; CDR3: CASLGPVGNEQFF
J: TRBJ2-4; V: TRBV3-1/TRBV3-2; D: -; size: -; DNA: TGTGCCAGCAAGGACGGACAAAACATTCAGTACTTC; CDR3: CASKDGQNIQYF
J: TRBJ1-2; V: TRBV2; D: TRBD1; size: -; DNA: TGTGCCAGCAGTCCTACAGGGGGCAGTTATGGCTACACCTTC; CDR3: CASSPTGGSYGYTF
J: TRBJ1-2; V: TRBV27; D: TRBD1; size: -; DNA: TGTGCCAGCAGGAAATCGGGACAGGGTAATTATGGCTACACCTTC; CDR3: CASRKSGQGNYGYTF
J: TRBJ1-6; V: TRBV27; D: -; size: -; DNA: TGTGCCAGCAGTTTAGTCCAAAAGGATTCACCCCTCCACTTT; CDR3: CASSLVQKDSPLHF
J: TRBJ2-4; V: TRBV9; D: -; size: -; DNA: TGTGCCAGCAGCGTAGGGCTTAGTGTGGAAAACATTCAGTACTTC; CDR3: CASSVGLSVENIQYF
J: TRBJ1-5; V: TRBV19; D: TRBD1; size: -; DNA: TGTGCCAGTAAGGGACAGAATCAGCCCCAGCATTTT; CDR3: CASKGQNQPQHF
J: TRBJ1-2; V: TRBV3-1/TRBV3-2; D: -; size: once; DNA: TGTGCCAGCACCCAACGGAGCTTGCGTATGGGCTACACCTTC; CDR3: CASTQRSLRMGYTF
J: TRBJ1-2; V: TRBV6-5; D: TRBD1; size: -; DNA: TGTGCCAGCAGTACGGGGGACAGGAACTATGGCTACACCTTC; CDR3: CASSTGDRNYGYTF
J: TRBJ2-2; V: TRBV12-3/TRBV12-4; D: -; size: -; DNA: TGTGCCAGCACTAATAATGGGGTTGGGGAGCTGTTTTTT; CDR3: CASTNNGVGELFF
J: TRBJ1-1; V: TRBV2; D: -; size: -; DNA: TGTGCCAGCAGTGAATGGGTTTGGAACACTGAAGCTTTCTTT; CDR3: CASSEWVWNTEAFF
J: TRBJ1-2; V: TRBV7-2; D: -; size: -; DNA: TGTGCCAGCAGCTTCAACTATGGCTACACCTTC; CDR3: CASSFNYGYTF
J: TRBJ1-3; V: TRBV27; D: -; size: -; DNA: TGTGCCAGCAGTCCAAGACAGCGAACGGGCTCTGGAAACACCATATATTTT; CDR3: CASSPRQRTGSGNTIYF
J: TRBJ1-2; V: TRBV11-2; D: -; size: -; DNA: TGTGCCAGCAGCTCGCTCAGATCCGCTGGGACCTTC; CDR3: CASSSLRSAGTF
J: TRBJ1-2; V: TRBV12-3/TRBV12-4; D: -; size: -; DNA: TGTGCCAGCAGTTTATGGGGCCGCGGCTACACCTTC; CDR3: CASSLWGRGYTF
J: TRBJ2-1; V: TRBV18; D: -; size: -; DNA: TGTGCCAGCTCGGTACAGGGAAACAATGAGCAGTTCTTC; CDR3: CASSVQGNNEQFF
J: TRBJ2-2; V: TRBV19; D: -; size: -; DNA: TGTGCCAGTAGTATAACCTCGAGAAGGGAGCTGTTTTTT; CDR3: CASSITSRRELFF
J: TRBJ2-2; V: TRBV7-3; D: -; size: -; DNA: TGTGCCAGCAGTCAAGAGGGGACTTCCGCAGGGGGGGAGCTGTTTTTT; CDR3: CASSQEGTSAGGELFF
J: TRBJ1-2; V: TRBV6-9; D: -; size: -; DNA: TGTGCCAGCAGCCCTGGGTTGGGCGGCTACACCTTC; CDR3: CASSPGLGGYTF
J: TRBJ2-2; V: TRBV19; D: -; size: -; DNA: TGTGCCAGTAGGCCCTTTTCGGGATCCTCCGACGGGGAGCTGTTTTTT; CDR3: CASRPFSGSSDGELFF
J: TRBJ2-1; V: TRBV3-1/TRBV3-2; D: -; size: -; DNA: TGTGCCAGCAGCCCCCGGCTAGCGCCTGAGCAGTTCTTC; CDR3: CASSPRLAPEQFF
J: TRBJ1-1; V: TRBV12-3/TRBV12-4; D: -; size: -; DNA: TGTGCCAGCAGCCAGGACGGATCCACTGAAGCTTTCTTT; CDR3: CASSQDGSTEAFF
J: TRBJ1-6; V: TRBV25-1; D: -; size: -; DNA: TGTGCCAGCAGTGATATAAGGGAAGGGGCCACCTATAATTCACCCCTCCACTTT; CDR3: CASSDIREGATYNSPLHF
J: TRBJ1-5; V: TRBV7-9; D: -; size: -; DNA: TGTGCCAGCAGCCCCCCGGATCAGCCCCAGCATTTT; CDR3: CASSPPDQPQHF